Included here is one T cell receptor (beta chain) sequence, with context. Its antigen is not identified. The DNA is left out, because the CDR3 cannot be placed on it with certainty; the CDR3 is given as TCRdb lists it. The sample, blood from the first hyperthyroidism diagnosis, precedes any ophthalmopathy symptoms. PBMCs were sourced from approximately 9 ml fresh peripheral blood. This sample was included in a study of T cells in Graves' hyperthyroidism and ophthalmopathy. Study in general: Pretreatment peripheral blood was obtained at initial diagnosis. Overall study results and limits: The model anticipated ophthalmopathy a median approximately 6.6 months pre-onset.

Amplified TCR beta CDR3 regions came from RNA transcripts. The HTBI primer set served for first-round RT-PCR of the TCR CDR3. TCRdb independently ran MiXCR on the multiplex PCR reads; one entry per CDR3 protein. The sample comprises 130,000 to 150,000 distinct CDR3 sequences, roughly 23% of which are singletons, and about 67% rests with the top ten. The CDR3 region is 13 residues in length, termini included. Per germline, CDR1 SEHNR and CDR2 FQNEAQ (reference sequence). The TCR was taken from a woman between 50 and 59 years old with Graves' hyperthyroidism that later progressed to Graves' ophthalmopathy. V gene TRBV7-9 combines with J gene TRBJ2-5; TRBD1 is taken as the D call from the table, unchecked against the DNA. Sequencing input: blood. CDR3: CASGFGEGETQYF.